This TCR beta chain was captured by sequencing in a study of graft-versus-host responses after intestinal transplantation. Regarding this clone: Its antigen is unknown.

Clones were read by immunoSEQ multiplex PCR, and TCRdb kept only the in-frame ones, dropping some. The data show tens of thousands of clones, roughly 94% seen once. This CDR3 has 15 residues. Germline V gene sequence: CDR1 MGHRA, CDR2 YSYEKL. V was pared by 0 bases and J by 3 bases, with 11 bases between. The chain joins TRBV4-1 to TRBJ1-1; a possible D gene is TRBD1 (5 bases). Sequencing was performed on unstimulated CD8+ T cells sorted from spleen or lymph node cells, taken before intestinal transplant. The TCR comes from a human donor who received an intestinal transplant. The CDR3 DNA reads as TGCGCCAGCAGCCAAGATTCAGGGATCTACACTGAAGCTTTCTTT. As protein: CASSQDSGIYTEAFF.